The entry below gives a single T cell receptor beta chain sequence along with its context. No cognate antigen has been identified for it. No per-base quality is available; no much larger clone lies one base away. This sample is part of a study of blood T cells in healthy people across ages (dated by TCRdb to between 2015 and 2017). About the study as a whole: In model experiments, roughly one uniquely barcoded TCR beta cDNA molecule per two T cells was captured by template switching. Two additional independent replicas of 1 million unique cDNA reads from the same blood draw were analyzed for two donors (one aged 18 to 30 and one aged 80 or older). Using deep sequencing normalized with unique cDNA molecular identifiers, the study measured how TCR beta repertoire diversity changes with age. Donors were grouped into four age groups: young (average 16 years), middle-aged (around 39), aged (about 60) and long-lived (just over 80).

The roughly 37 donors, aged about 6 to 95 years, were systemically healthy Caucasian individuals from Russia. Each donor gave 8 to 10 milliliters of peripheral blood, drawn into EDTA-treated Vacutainer tubes. Ficoll-Paque density-gradient centrifugation was used to isolate PBMCs, with at least 7 million per sample. Trizol reagent was used to extract total RNA from PBMCs, with at least 5.5 micrograms per sample. Naive CD45RAhigh/CD27high T cell percentages were measured by flow cytometry on a PBMC aliquot from every donor. For this chain, trimming is 5 bases at the V end and 6 bases at the J end, and the number of junction bases without a gene match is 10. Including the terminal cysteine and phenylalanine, the CDR3 comprises 14 residues. The entry retains the CDR3 DNA only, 42 bases that are in frame from base 1. For CDR1 and CDR2, the germline V gene (reference sequence) lists DFQATT and SNEGSKA.

General study outcomes and caveats: There was a strong correlation between observed TCR beta diversity and the percentage of naive T cells measured by flow cytometry. Because donor CMV infection status was unknown, age-related changes in expanded clonotypes were potentially confounded. Observed TCR beta diversity per million T cells fell roughly linearly with age, and a significant reduction was already apparent by age approximately 41. Conclusive comparison of naive and antigen-experienced compartments was prevented by the profiling of bulk unsorted PBMCs. Compared with the aged group, the long-lived group had more naive CD4+ T cells, fewer expanded clones and increased TCR diversity, suggesting age selection. Estimates of total diversity from one million sequenced T cells were regarded as lower bounds and underestimates.

Library construction relied on 5' RACE. This sample was sequenced with an Illumina HiSeq 2500. A second PCR of about 6 to 11 cycles was performed with a sample-barcoded 5' primer and a J-beta primer mix. A template-switch 5' adaptor carrying 12 random nucleotides introduced a unique molecular identifier onto each TCR beta cDNA molecule. At least 2.5 million CDR3-containing paired-end reads were obtained from each sample. All of the RNA was converted into first-strand cDNA using the Mint cDNA synthesis kit, with a TRBC-specific oligonucleotide serving as the primer. Following uracil-DNA glycosylase treatment, all cDNA underwent a first 18-cycle PCR with the universal primers M1SS and BC2_uni_R. The paper's processing steps were these. Each sample was normalized by randomly selecting 1 million high-quality reads, each carrying a distinct molecular identifier. Instead of being binned into consensus sequences, reads with shared molecular identifiers were discarded. MiTCR, run with a Q25 quality threshold and the strictest error-elimination algorithm, handled CDR3 identification, clonotype clustering and error correction. A nonparametric unseen species model with Euler transformation was used to estimate a lower bound on total TCR beta diversity. Using fastp trimming at Q25 and MiXCR clonotype assembly, TCRdb reanalyzed the public sequencing data and kept in-frame beta chains. Under each unique CDR3 protein, matching rows form one entry showing the most common genes and DNA. TCRdb, not the original authors, processed these V and J calls. The sample records roughly 800,000 distinct CDR3 sequences, around a quarter of which are singletons. The ten largest clones capture 3.7% of the sample.

This sample also belongs to another study, concerning T cells of mothers and their children. The second study's paper adds: Donors were nine systemically healthy Caucasian individuals: three mothers and their six children. cDNA synthesis used all of the extracted RNA, with 1.5 ug of RNA in each 15 ul reaction. In the second PCR, sample barcodes and 2-4 random nucleotides were introduced via the M1S primer. Each mother yielded over 9.5 million TCR beta CDR3 reads and each child 3 million to 3.5 million reads. In both related and unrelated pairs, thymic selection shapes the output of TCR recombination in a similar way, with inherited differences having only a minor effect. Normalized repertoire overlap was always slightly but never significantly higher in related than unrelated mother-child pairs. No persistent microchimeric T cell clones were found, with a detection sensitivity of approximately 95 clones per million clonotypes. Deep NGS was used in the study to compare the TCR beta repertoires of mothers and children and to look for features that separate related mother-child pairs from unrelated individuals. The mean age was roughly 44 +/- 4 years for the mothers and approximately 11 +/- 4 years for the children. After adapter ligation was performed with NEBNext reagents, the libraries were sequenced on an Illumina HiSeq 2000 with 100+100 nt paired-end reads. To avoid cross-contamination, the mother libraries and the child libraries were prepared a month apart and sequenced in separate runs. For each donor, between 500,000 and 2,000,000 distinct TCR beta clonotypes were identified. Naive TCR beta clonotypes were estimated from low-frequency clonotypes matched to each donor's FACS-determined naive share, without sorting.

Material: blood. The sequence links TRBV20-1 to TRBJ2-1, and 7 bases in between align with TRBD1. This TCR came from a boy between 10 and 17 years old in good health. The CDR3 amino acid sequence is: CSAFPGQWSNEQFF. The nucleotide sequence is given as TGCAGTGCTTTCCCGGGACAGTGGAGCAATGAGCAGTTCTTC.